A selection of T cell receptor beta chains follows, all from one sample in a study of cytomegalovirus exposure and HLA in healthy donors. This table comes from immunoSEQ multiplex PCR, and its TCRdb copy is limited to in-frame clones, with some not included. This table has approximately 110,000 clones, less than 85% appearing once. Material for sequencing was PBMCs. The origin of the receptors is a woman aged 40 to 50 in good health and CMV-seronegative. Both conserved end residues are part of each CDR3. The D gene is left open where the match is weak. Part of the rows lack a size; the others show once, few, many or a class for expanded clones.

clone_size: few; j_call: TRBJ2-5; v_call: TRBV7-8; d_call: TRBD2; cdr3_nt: TGTGCCAGCAGCTTAGCGCGATTTTCGGGGGGGCGGGAGACCCAGTACTTC; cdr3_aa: CASSLARFSGGRETQYF
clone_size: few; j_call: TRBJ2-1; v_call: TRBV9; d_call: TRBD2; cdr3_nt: TGTGCCAGCAGCGAGAGAGCCGGGAGGGTTAACAATGAGCAGTTCTTC; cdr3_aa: CASSERAGRVNNEQFF
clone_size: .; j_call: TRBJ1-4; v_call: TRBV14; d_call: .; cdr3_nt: TGTGCCAGCAGCCAAGATCCGGGTAGACGGGAAAAACTGTTTTTT; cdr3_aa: CASSQDPGRREKLFF
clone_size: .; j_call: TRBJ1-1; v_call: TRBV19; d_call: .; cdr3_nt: TGTGCCAGTAGTATGGGGACTGCTGAAGCTTTCTTT; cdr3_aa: CASSMGTAEAFF
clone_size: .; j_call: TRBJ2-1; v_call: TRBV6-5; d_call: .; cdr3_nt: TGTGCCAGCAGCACAACAGGGTACAATGAGCAGTTCTTC; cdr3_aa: CASSTTGYNEQFF
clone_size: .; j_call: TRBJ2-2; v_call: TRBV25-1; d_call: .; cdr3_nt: TGTGCCAGCAGTGAATGGAGCGGGGAGCTGTTTTTT; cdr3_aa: CASSEWSGELFF
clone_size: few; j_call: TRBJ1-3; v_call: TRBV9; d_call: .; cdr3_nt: TGTGCCAGCAGCGTCCAGGCAGGGAAGCATGTGGCTGGAAACACCATATATTTT; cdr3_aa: CASSVQAGKHVAGNTIYF
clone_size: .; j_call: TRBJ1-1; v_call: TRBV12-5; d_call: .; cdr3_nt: TGTGCTAGTAGCCGGGAGCGGGGGACTGAAGCTTTCTTT; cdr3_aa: CASSRERGTEAFF
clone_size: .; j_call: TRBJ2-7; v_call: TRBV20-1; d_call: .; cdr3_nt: TGCAGTGCTACTGGCAGGGACGAGCAGTACTTC; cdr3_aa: CSATGRDEQYF
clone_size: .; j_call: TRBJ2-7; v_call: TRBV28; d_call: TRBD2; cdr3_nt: TGTGCCAGCACCTCAGGCTCAGCGGGGGGCTACGAGCAGTACTTC; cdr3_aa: CASTSGSAGGYEQYF
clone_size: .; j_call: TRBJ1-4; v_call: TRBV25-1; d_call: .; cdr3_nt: TGTGCCAGCAGGGGGGCGACGCCAACTAATGAAAAACTGTTTTTT; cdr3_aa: CASRGATPTNEKLFF
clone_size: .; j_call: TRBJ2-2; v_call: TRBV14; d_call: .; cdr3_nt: TGTGCCAGCAGCCTTATAATCGGGGAGCTGTTTTTT; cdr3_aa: CASSLIIGELFF
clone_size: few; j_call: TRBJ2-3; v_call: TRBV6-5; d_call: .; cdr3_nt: TGTGCCAGCACGGAGGGCTGGGGCACAGATACGCAGTATTTT; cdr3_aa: CASTEGWGTDTQYF
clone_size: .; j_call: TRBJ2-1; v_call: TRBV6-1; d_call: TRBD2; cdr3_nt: TGTGCCAGCAGTGGACTAGCGGGAGTGAAACACGATGAGCAGTTCTTC; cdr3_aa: CASSGLAGVKHDEQFF
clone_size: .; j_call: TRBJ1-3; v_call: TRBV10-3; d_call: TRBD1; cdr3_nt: TGTGCCATCAGTAGGGGACAGGGGTCCTCTGGAAACACCATATATTTT; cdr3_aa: CAISRGQGSSGNTIYF
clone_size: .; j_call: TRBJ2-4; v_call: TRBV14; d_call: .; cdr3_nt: TGTGCCAGCAGCCCGTTCTGGGGGGAAAAGAACATTCAGTACTTC; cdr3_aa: CASSPFWGEKNIQYF
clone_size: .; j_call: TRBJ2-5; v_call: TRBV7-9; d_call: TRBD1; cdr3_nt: TGTGCCAGCAGCACTACCGCAACAGGGGCGGAGACCCAGTACTTC; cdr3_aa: CASSTTATGAETQYF
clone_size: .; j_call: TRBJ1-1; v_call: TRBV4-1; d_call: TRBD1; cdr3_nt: TGTGCCAGCAGCCAAGATGACAGGGCGGCTTTCTTT; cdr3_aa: CASSQDDRAAFF
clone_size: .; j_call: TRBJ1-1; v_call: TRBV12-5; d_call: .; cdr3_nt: TGTGCTAGTGGTTTGAGCGGAGAAGCTTTCTTT; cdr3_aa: CASGLSGEAFF
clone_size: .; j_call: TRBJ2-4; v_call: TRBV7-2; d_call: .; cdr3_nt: TGTGCCAGCAGCTTAGATGGGACATCCCCGGACATTCAGTACTTC; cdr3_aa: CASSLDGTSPDIQYF
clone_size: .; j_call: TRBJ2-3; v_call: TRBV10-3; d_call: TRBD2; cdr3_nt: TGTGCCATCACGGGGACTAGCGGGAGTGATACGCAGTATTTT; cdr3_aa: CAITGTSGSDTQYF
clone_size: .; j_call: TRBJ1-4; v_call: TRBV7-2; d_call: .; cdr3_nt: TGTGCCAGCAGCTTAGACAGGGCCGGTGAAAAACTGTTTTTT; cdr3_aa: CASSLDRAGEKLFF
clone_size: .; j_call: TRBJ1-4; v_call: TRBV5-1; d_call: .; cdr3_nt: TGCGCCAGCAGCTTGGGGCACTCAGACGGGGAAAAACTGTTTTTT; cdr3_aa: CASSLGHSDGEKLFF
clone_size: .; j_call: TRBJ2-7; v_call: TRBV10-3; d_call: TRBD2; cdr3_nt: TGTGCCATCAGTGGGGGCTATACCCCAAGGACTAGCGGCTACGAGCAGTACTTC; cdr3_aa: CAISGGYTPRTSGYEQYF
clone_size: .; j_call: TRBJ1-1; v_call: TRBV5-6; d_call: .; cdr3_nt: TGTGCCAGCAGCTTTTTTGGGGGGGCAAGTACTGAAGCTTTCTTT; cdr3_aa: CASSFFGGASTEAFF
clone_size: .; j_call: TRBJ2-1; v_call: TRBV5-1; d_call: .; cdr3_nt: TGCGCCAGCAGCTTGGATCTACTCGTGATACCCGACAATGAGCAGTTCTTC; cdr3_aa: CASSLDLLVIPDNEQFF
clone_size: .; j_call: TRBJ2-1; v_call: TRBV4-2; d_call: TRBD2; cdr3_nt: TGTGCCAGCAGCCAGGGAACCAGCGGGGGTGCCTACAATGAGCAGTTCTTC; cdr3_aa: CASSQGTSGGAYNEQFF
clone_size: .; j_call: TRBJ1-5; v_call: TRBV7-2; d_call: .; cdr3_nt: TGTGCCAGCAGCCCGACAGCGAATCAGCCCCAGCATTTT; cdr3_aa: CASSPTANQPQHF
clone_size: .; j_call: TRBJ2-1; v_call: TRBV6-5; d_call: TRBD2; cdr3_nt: TGTGCCAGCAGAGAGCTAGCGGGGGGCAGCTATGAGCAGTTCTTC; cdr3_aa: CASRELAGGSYEQFF
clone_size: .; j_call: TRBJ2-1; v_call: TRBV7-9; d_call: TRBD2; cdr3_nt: TGTGCCAGCAGCGAAAGAGGAGCGGGGTCAAGCTCCTACAATGAGCAGTTCTTC; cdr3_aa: CASSERGAGSSSYNEQFF
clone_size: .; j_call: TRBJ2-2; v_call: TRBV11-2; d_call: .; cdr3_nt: TGTGCCAGCAGCTTAGATTTCTTGGGCTTAATCACCGGGGAGCTGTTTTTT; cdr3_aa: CASSLDFLGLITGELFF
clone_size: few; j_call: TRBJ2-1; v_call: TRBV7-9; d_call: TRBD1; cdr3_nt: TGTGCCAGCAGCTCGGGGACAGGGGGAAATGAGCAGTTCTTC; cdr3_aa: CASSSGTGGNEQFF
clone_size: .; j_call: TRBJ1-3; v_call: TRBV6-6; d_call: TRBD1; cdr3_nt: TGTGCCAGCACCCAAACGGACAGGTGGCCTGGAAACACCATATATTTT; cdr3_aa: CASTQTDRWPGNTIYF
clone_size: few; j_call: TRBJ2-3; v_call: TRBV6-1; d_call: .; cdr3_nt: TGTGCCAGCAGTCCCCACTCCACAGATACGCAGTATTTT; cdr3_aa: CASSPHSTDTQYF
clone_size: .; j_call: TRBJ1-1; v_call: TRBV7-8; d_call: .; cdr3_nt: TGTGCCAGCAGCTTACGAGGGCGGGAAACTGAAGCTTTCTTT; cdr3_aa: CASSLRGRETEAFF
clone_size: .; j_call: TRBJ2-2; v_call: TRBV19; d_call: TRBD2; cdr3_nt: TGTGCCAGCGTTAGCGGGGGGATAAACACCGGGGAGCTGTTTTTT; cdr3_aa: CASVSGGINTGELFF
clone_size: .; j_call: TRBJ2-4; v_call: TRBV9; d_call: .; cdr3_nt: TGTGCCAGCAGCGCCGACGGAGACATTCAGTACTTC; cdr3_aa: CASSADGDIQYF
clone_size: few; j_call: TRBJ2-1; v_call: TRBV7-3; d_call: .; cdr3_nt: TGTGCCAGCAGCTTAACGGCGGGACCTTACAATGAGCAGTTCTTC; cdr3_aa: CASSLTAGPYNEQFF
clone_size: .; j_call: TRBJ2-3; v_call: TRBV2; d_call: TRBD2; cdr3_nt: TGTGCCAGCAGAATGGGGGGAGGGAGGGCGGATACGCAGTATTTT; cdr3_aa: CASRMGGGRADTQYF
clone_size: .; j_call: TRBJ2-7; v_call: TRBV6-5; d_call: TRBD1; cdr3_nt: TGTGCCAGCAGTGAGAACAGGGGTCCCTACGAGCAGTACTTC; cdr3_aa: CASSENRGPYEQYF